Below, 13 T cell receptor beta chains from the same sample are listed, as sequenced in a study of CD8+ T cells in alopecia areata. RNA extraction and reverse transcription yielded cDNA as sequencing template. Assay used: immunoSEQ multiplex PCR; TCRdb lists only in-frame clones, some missing. Reported are about 6,000 clones, none seen only once; the ten largest carry around a third. Sorting used CD4, CD8alpha, NKG2D, NKG2ACE and other markers on pooled cutaneous lymph node cells. The sequenced sample was CD8+ T cells sorted from a lymph node. The origin of the receptors is a C3H/HeJ mouse with alopecia areata. The mouse line has the MHC haplotype H2-k.

This clone was counted ten times or more. Gene names and germline refer to mouse. The CDR3 end lies 4 residues beyond the end of the read and is filled in from the germline J gene. V usage is TRBV13-1 and J usage is TRBJ2-3; TRBD1 is a possible D gene (6 bases). Germline CDR1 is NSHNY and CDR2 is SYGAGN. The CDR3 is made up of 15 amino acids. The V gene lost 5 bases and the J gene lost 0 bases, with 13 bases spanning the gap. The CDR3 sequence is CASRTGTSSAETLYF. CDR3 DNA (partial): TGTGCCAGCAGAACCGGGACAAGTAGTGCAGAA.

This clone was seen ten or more times. Gene names denote mouse genes. The DNA ends 4 residues before the CDR3 does, and the rest of the CDR3 is filled in from the germline J gene. This chain links TRBV13-1 with TRBJ2-7; a weak D match, TRBD2 (6 bases). The CDR3 totals 13 residues. From germline, CDR1 is NSHNY and CDR2 SYGAGN. V was trimmed by 5 bases and J by 0 bases, leaving 9 bases between them. CDR3 amino acids: CASRRLASYEQYF. The part of the CDR3 DNA that was read is TGTGCCAGCAGGAGACTGGCCTCCTAT.

In this sample, this clone turned up many times. Gene and germline names: mouse. The read terminates 3 residues before the CDR3 end, so the remaining end is supplied by the germline J gene. The genes are TRBV13-3 and TRBJ1-6, with a tentative D call TRBD1 (6 bases). Being an ORF, TRBJ1-6 has a function that is uncertain. The CDR3 runs 14 residues. V lost 0 bases and J lost 7, with 8 bases in between. Germline V gene lookup returns CDR1 NNHDY and CDR2 SYVADS. The CDR3: CASSDARGNSPLYF. The CDR3 bases that were read are TGTGCCAGCAGTGATGCCAGGGGAAATTCGCCC.

This clone was recorded a few times. Germline and genes: mouse. The CDR3 spells CASSPHWGGYAEQFF. The CDR3 DNA, read in part, is TGTGCCAGCAGCCCCCACTGGGGGGGCTATGCT. V and J are TRBV5 and TRBJ2-1; 10 bases map to TRBD2. With the read ending 4 residues before the CDR3 end, the germline J gene is used to fill in that end. The CDR3 is 15 residues long. Germline V gene data show CDR1 as LGHNA and CDR2 as YNLKQL (reference sequence). The ends lost 4 bases at V and 3 bases at J; junction bases unmatched: 3.

This clone has ten or more counts. Gene names denote mouse genes. The sequence runs out 3 residues before the end of the CDR3; the remainder is reconstructed from the germline J gene. The J gene is TRBJ1-6, the V gene TRBV13-1, with 7 bases that match TRBD1. TRBJ1-6 is assigned to the ORF class and has an uncertain function. Germline CDR1 reads NSHNY; CDR2 reads SYGAGN. The length of the CDR3 is 16 residues. Trimming removed 1 base from V and 5 bases from J; junction bases left unmatched: 6. Incomplete CDR3 DNA: TGTGCCAGCAGTGATAGGAGGGACAGAAATAATTCGCCC. It encodes CASSDRRDRNNSP. The complete CDR3 sequence is CASSDRRDRNNSPLYF.

This clone was counted many times. Gene names and germline refer to mouse. The read terminates 4 residues ahead of where the CDR3 ends, so the germline J gene completes it. The chain has TRBV5 and TRBJ2-5, with TRBD2 matching over 10 bases. The CDR3 extends over 14 amino acids. Germline-derived CDR1 and CDR2 are LGHNA and YNLKQL (reference sequence). The CDR3 bases that were read are TGTGCCAGCAGCCGACTGGGGGGCGTAGAC. This sequence encodes CASSRLGGVD. The whole CDR3 reads CASSRLGGVDTQYF.

This clone came up many times. Gene and germline names: mouse. With the read ending 4 residues before the CDR3 end, the germline J gene is used to fill in that end. The chain combines TRBV5 with TRBJ1-1; TRBD1 agrees at 9 bases. This CDR3 region has 15 residues. V trimming: 0 bases; J trimming: 1 base; junction bases outside the gene matches: 0. In germline, CDR1 is LGHNA, CDR2 YNLKQL (reference sequence). The CDR3 sequence: CASSQEGQGNTEVFF. The sequenced part of the CDR3 DNA is TGTGCCAGCAGCCAAGAGGGACAGGGGAACACA.

This clone appeared many times. The germline and genes are mouse ones. The read stops 4 residues short of the end of the CDR3; the missing end is completed from the germline J gene. This chain links TRBV1 with TRBJ1-2; TRBD1 agrees at 7 bases. The CDR3 sequence is 15 residues long. From germline, CDR1 is NSQYPW and CDR2 LRSPGD (reference sequence). The V segment lost 3 bases and the J segment 0 bases; nucleotides outside the gene matches: 4. CDR3 loop: CTCSARDSANSDYTF. Incomplete CDR3 DNA: TGCACCTGCAGTGCCCGGGACAGTGCAAACTCC.

In this sample, this clone turned up a few times. All gene names here are mouse names. The read falls 4 residues short of the CDR3 end, and the missing part is taken from the germline J gene. V and J are TRBV13-1 and TRBJ2-2, with TRBD1 matching over 10 bases. CDR1 is NSHNY, CDR2 SYGAGN, per germline. V gave up 5 bases and J gave up 4 bases; unmatched junction bases: 8. This CDR3 has 16 residues. The CDR3 region is CASRADRGQGTGQLYF. The part of the CDR3 DNA that was read is TGTGCCAGCAGGGCCGACAGGGGGCAGGGCACCGGG.

In its sample, this clone was seen a few times. Gene names are mouse gene names. Coverage ceases 4 residues before the CDR3 finishes, and the germline J gene fills in the end. The rearrangement joins TRBV5 to TRBJ2-7; TRBD2 agrees at 9 bases. Germline assignment: CDR1 LGHNA and CDR2 YNLKQL (reference sequence). CDR3 length equals 14 residues. Partial CDR3 DNA: TGTGCCAGCAGCCCGGGACTGGGCTTTTAT. It is translated as CASSPGLGFY. The complete CDR3 sequence is CASSPGLGFYEQYF.

By sample fraction, this clone is medium-sized. Gene names and germline match the mouse. The CDR3 end is not reached by the read, which stops 4 residues before it; the germline J gene fills it in. This chain joins TRBV13-1 and TRBJ1-1; D may be TRBD1 (6 bases). This CDR3 has 15 residues. Germline loops: CDR1 NSHNY, CDR2 SYGAGN. The ends were cut back, 1 base at V and 0 bases at J, with 10 bases in the middle. The sequenced part of the CDR3 DNA is TGTGCCAGCAGTGATCAGGGGCCCTCAAACACA. This translates into CASSDQGPSNT. The whole CDR3 protein is CASSDQGPSNTEVFF.

This clone was found many times. Germline and genes: mouse. Sequencing ends 4 residues short of the CDR3 end; the germline J gene provides the rest. The chain is built from TRBV13-3 and TRBJ1-1, with TRBD1 matching over 9 bases. The junction had 6 bases not matched to a gene; V was cut back by 2 bases and J by 1 base. The CDR3 extends over 16 amino acids. The germline CDR1 and CDR2 sequences are NNHDY and SYVADS. This CDR3 reads CASSEPPGQGNTEVFF. CDR3 bases read: TGTGCCAGCAGTGAACCCCCGGGACAGGGAAACACA.

With regard to this clone: Genes and germline are mouse. The CDR3 goes on 4 residues after the read ends, and that part is filled in from the germline J gene. V usage is TRBV2 and J usage is TRBJ2-2; possibly TRBD2 for D (6 bases). V gave up 0 bases and J gave up 2 bases, with 10 bases separating them. This CDR3 comprises 16 residues. CDR1 is LGHNA and CDR2 is YSYQKL in the germline V gene. The CDR3 reads CASSQEGDSNTGQLYF. The DNA read from the CDR3 is TGTGCCAGCAGCCAAGAGGGGGACTCTAACACCGGG.